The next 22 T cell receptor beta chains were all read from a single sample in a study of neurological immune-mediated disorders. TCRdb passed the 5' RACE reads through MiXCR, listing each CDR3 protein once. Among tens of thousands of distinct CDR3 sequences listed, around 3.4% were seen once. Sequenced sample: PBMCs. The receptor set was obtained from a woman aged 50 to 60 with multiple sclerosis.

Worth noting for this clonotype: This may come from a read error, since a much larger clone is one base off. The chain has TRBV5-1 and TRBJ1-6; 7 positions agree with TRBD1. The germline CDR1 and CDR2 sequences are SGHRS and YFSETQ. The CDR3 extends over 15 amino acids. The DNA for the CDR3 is TGCGCCAGCAGCTTGGGACAGGGAAATAATTCACACCTCCACTTT. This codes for CASSLGQGNNSHLHF.

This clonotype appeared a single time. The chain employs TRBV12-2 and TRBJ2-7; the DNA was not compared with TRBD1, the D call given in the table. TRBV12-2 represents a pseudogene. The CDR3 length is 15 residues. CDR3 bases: TGTGCAAGTCGCTTCCCCCGGGCTAGCTCCTACGAGCAGTACTTC. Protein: CASRFPRASSYEQYF.

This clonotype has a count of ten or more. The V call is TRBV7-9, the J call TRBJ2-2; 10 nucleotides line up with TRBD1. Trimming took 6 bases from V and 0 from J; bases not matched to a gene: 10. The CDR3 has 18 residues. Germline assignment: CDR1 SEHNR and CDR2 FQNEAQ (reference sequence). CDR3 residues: CASSLTGGAETNTGELFF. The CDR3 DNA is TGTGCCAGCAGTTTGACAGGGGGCGCCGAAACGAACACCGGGGAGCTGTTTTTT.

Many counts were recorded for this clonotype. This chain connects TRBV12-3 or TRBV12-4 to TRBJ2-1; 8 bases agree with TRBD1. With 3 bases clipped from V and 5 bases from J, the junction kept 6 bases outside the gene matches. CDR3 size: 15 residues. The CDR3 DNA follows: TGTGCCAGCAGTTTGTGGGCAGGGGGCAACAATGAGCAGTTCTTC. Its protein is CASSLWAGGNNEQFF.

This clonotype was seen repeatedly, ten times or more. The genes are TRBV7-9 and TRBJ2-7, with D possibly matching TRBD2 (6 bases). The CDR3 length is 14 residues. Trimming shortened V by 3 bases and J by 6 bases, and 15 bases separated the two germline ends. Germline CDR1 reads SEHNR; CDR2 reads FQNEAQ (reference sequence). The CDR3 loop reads CASSFTTSSGEQYF. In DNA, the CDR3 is TGTGCCAGCAGCTTCACAACTAGCTCGGGCGAGCAGTACTTC.

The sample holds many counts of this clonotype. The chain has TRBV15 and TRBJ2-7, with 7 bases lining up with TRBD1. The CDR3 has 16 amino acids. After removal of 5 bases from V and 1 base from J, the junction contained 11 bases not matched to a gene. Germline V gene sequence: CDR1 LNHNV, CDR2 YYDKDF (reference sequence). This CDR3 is CATSGGDRDRSYEQYF. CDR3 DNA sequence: TGTGCCACCAGCGGTGGAGACCGGGACAGATCCTACGAGCAGTACTTC.

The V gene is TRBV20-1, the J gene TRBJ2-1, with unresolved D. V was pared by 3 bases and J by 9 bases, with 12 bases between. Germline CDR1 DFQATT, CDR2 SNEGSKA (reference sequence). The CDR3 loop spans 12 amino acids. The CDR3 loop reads CSASIGSTEQFF. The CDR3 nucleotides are TGCAGTGCTAGTATCGGGTCGACTGAGCAGTTCTTC.

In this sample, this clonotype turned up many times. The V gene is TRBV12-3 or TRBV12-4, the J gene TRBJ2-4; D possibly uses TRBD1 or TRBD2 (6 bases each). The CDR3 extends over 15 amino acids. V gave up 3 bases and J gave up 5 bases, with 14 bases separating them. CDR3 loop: CASSFRGPPENIQYF. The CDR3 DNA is TGTGCCAGCAGTTTTCGGGGGCCCCCAGAAAACATTCAGTACTTC.

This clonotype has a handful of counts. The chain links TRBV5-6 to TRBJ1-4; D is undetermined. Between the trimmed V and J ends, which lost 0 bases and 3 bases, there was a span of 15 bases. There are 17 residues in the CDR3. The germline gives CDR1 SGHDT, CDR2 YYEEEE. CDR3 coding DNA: TGTGCCAGCAGCTTGGCCACGGGCAGGTTCGCTAATGAAAAACTGTTTTTT. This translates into CASSLATGRFANEKLFF. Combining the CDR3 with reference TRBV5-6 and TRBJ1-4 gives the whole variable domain DAGVTQSPTHLIKTRGQQVTLRCSPKSGHDTVSWYQQALGQGPQFIFQYYEEEERQRGNFPDRFSGHQFPNYSSELNVNALLLGDSALYLCASSLATGRFANEKLFFGSGTQLSVL.

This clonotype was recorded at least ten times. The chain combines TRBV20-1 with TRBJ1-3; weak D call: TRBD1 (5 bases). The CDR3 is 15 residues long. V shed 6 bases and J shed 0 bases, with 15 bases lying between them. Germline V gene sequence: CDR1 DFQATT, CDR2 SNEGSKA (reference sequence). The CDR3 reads CSAGEGTASGNTIYF. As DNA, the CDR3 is TGCAGTGCAGGAGAAGGGACGGCCTCTGGAAACACCATATATTTT.

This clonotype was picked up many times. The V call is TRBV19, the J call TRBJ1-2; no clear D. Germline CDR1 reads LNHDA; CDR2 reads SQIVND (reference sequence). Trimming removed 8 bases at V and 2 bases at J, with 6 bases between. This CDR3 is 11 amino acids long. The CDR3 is CASHSNYGYTF. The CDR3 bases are TGTGCCAGTCACAGCAACTATGGCTACACCTTC.

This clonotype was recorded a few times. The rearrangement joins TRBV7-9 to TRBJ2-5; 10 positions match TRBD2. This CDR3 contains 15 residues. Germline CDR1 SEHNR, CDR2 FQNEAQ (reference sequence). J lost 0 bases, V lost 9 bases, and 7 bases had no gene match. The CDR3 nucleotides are TGTGCCAGAGGATCTAGCGGGGGAAACCAAGAGACCCAGTACTTC. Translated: CARGSSGGNQETQYF.

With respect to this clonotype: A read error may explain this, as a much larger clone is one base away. The CDR3 nucleotides read TGTGCCAGCAGCTTACGGGACCAGGGTTCCCATCAGGGTGAGCAGTTCTTC. Encoded protein: CASSLRDQGSHQGEQFF. V usage is TRBV7-2 and J usage is TRBJ2-1; either TRBD1 or TRBD2 may fit D (5 bases each). The CDR3 runs 17 residues. Per germline, CDR1 SGHTA and CDR2 FQGNSA. The V end lost 2 bases, the J end lost 9 bases, and 23 bases lay between the germline ends.

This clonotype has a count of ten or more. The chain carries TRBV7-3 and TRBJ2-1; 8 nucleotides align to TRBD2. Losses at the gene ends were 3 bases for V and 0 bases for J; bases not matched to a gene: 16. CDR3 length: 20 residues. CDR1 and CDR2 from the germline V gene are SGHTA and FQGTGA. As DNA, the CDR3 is TGTGCCAGCAGCTTTTTTGGCGGGGGGACTAGTTCGAGCTCCTACAATGAGCAGTTCTTC. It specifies CASSFFGGGTSSSSYNEQFF.

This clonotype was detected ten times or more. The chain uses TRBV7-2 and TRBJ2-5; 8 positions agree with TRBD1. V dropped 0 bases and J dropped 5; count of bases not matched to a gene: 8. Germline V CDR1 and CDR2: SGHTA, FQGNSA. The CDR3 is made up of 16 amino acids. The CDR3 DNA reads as TGTGCCAGCAGCTTAGCCGTCAGGGGGCGCGGGGAGACCCAGTACTTC. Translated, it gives CASSLAVRGRGETQYF.

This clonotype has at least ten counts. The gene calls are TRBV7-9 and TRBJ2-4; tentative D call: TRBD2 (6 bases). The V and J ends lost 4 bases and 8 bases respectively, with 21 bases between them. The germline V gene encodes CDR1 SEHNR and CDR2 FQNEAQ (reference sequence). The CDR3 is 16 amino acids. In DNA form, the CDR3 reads TGTGCCAGCAGCTCACCCGACCGGGGAGGAGGGGACATTCAGTACTTC. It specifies CASSSPDRGGGDIQYF.

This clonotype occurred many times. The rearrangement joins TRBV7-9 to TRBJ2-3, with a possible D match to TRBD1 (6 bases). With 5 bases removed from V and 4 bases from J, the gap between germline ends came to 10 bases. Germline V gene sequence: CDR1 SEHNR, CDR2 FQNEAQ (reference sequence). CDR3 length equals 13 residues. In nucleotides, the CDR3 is TGTGCCAGCAGCGCACAGGGATCAGATACGCAGTATTTT. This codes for CASSAQGSDTQYF.

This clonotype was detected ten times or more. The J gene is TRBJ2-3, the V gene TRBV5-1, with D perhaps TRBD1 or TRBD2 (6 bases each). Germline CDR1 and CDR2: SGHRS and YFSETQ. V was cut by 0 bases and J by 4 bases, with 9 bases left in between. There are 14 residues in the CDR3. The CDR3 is CASSLGGAADTQYF. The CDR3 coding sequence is TGCGCCAGCAGCTTGGGGGGGGCTGCAGATACGCAGTATTTT.

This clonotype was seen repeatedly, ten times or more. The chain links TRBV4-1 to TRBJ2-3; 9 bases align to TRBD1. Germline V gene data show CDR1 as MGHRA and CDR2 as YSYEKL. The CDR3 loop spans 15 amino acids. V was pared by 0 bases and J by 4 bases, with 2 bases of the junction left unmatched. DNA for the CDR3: TGCGCCAGCAGCCAAGAACAGGGGGCGGCAGATACGCAGTATTTT. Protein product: CASSQEQGAADTQYF.

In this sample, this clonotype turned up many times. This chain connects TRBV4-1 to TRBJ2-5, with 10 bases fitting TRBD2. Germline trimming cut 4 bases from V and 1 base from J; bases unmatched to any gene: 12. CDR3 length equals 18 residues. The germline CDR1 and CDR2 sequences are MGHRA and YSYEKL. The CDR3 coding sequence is TGCGCCAGCAGCCCCGCGCCTCTAGCGGGGGACTTCCAAGAGACCCAGTACTTC. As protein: CASSPAPLAGDFQETQYF.

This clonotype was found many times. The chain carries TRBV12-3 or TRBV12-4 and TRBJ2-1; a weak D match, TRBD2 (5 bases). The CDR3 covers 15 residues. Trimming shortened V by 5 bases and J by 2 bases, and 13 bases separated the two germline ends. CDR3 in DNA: TGTGCCAGCAGTAAAGAGAGCGGAACCTACAATGAGCAGTTCTTC. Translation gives CASSKESGTYNEQFF.

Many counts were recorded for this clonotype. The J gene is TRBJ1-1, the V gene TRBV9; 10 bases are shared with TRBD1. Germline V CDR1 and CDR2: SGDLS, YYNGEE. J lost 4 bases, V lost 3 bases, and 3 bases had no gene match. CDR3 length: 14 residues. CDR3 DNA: TGTGCCAGCAGCGGGGACAGGGGATTCACTGAAGCTTTCTTT. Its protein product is CASSGDRGFTEAFF.